These 26 T cell receptor beta chains came from one sample sequenced in a study of radiation and T cells in renal cell carcinoma. The time point is: blood 2 weeks post-SBRT. Treatment meaning: 15 Gy SBRT to primary tumor, nephrectomy 4 weeks later. This table comes from immunoSEQ multiplex PCR, and its TCRdb copy is limited to in-frame clones, with some not included. This table holds some 75,000 clones, about 81% found once. This specimen consisted of blood, obtained from a patient whose treatment included radiotherapy and nephrectomy. Receptors originate from a man in his 60s with renal cell carcinoma.

The chain links TRBV28 to TRBJ2-7; 8 bases are shared with TRBD1. This CDR3 comprises 15 residues. J gave up 3 bases and V 5 bases, and 9 bases lay outside the gene matches. CDR1 is MDHEN and CDR2 is SYDVKM in the germline V gene. CDR3 nucleotide sequence: TGTGCCAGCAGTATCAGGGGGCGCAGGCTCTACGAGCAGTACTTC. Protein product: CASSIRGRRLYEQYF.

The gene calls are TRBV7-7 and TRBJ2-2; 11 nucleotides match TRBD2. CDR1 SSHAT and CDR2 FNYEAQ come from the germline V gene (reference sequence). The ends lost 3 bases at V and 3 bases at J; junction bases unmatched: 6. CDR3 size: 17 residues. The CDR3 protein is CASSFLAGGPDTGELFF. Written as DNA, the CDR3 is TGTGCCAGCAGCTTCTTAGCGGGAGGGCCTGACACCGGGGAGCTGTTTTTT.

This chain uses TRBV4-2 with TRBJ1-5, with 8 bases identical to TRBD1. J gave up 12 bases and V 0 bases, and 13 bases lay outside the gene matches. This CDR3 is 16 amino acids long. CDR1 and CDR2 (germline): LGHNA, YNFKEQ. CDR3 DNA sequence: TGTGCCAGCAGCCAAGAGAGGGGTACAGGGGGAATAGTCCAGCATTTT. Translated, it gives CASSQERGTGGIVQHF.

The V gene is TRBV5-1, the J gene TRBJ2-5; TRBD2 agrees at 8 bases. Matching the DNA end better, TRBJ2-7 makes the J call doubtful. Germline V gene sequence: CDR1 SGHRS, CDR2 YFSETQ. CDR3 length: 19 amino acids. The CDR3 here is CASSHTGHKSGRETYEQYF. DNA of the CDR3: TGCGCCAGCAGCCATACCGGACACAAAAGCGGGAGAGAGACCTACGAGCAGTACTTC.

The DNA for the CDR3 is TGTGCCAGCAGTATCCATCCGGGTGTCGGTGAGCAGTTCTTC. As protein: CASSIHPGVGEQFF. The chain couples TRBV28 to TRBJ2-1; D call uncertain. CDR3 length equals 14 residues. V lost 5 bases and J 9 bases, leaving 17 bases between the germline ends. Germline loops: CDR1 MDHEN, CDR2 SYDVKM.

The chain recombines TRBV7-8 with TRBJ2-7; perhaps TRBD2 as D (5 bases). This CDR3 is built from 15 residues. Trimming left V 7 bases short and J 3 bases short, with 19 bases between. CDR1 is SGHVS, CDR2 FQNEAQ, per germline. The CDR3: CASKLRGGSDYEQYF. For the CDR3, the DNA is TGTGCCAGCAAACTAAGAGGAGGTTCGGACTACGAGCAGTACTTC.

V gene TRBV25-1 combines with J gene TRBJ1-4; D may be TRBD1 (5 bases). The CDR3 has 14 amino acids. Germline V lookup: CDR1 MGHDK, CDR2 SYGVNS. Trimming removed 6 bases at V and 8 bases at J, with 16 bases between. The CDR3 protein is CASSGSGTWEKLFF. DNA for the CDR3: TGTGCCAGCAGCGGAAGCGGGACGTGGGAAAAACTGTTTTTT.

The V gene is TRBV29-1, the J gene TRBJ2-6, with D perhaps TRBD2 (6 bases). This CDR3 region has 14 residues. V lost 4 bases and J lost 0, with 7 bases in between. Germline V gives CDR1 SQVTM, CDR2 ANQGSEA. CDR3 DNA: TGCAGCGTTGGGGGAGGCTCTGGGGCCAACGTCCTGACTTTC. The encoded protein is CSVGGGSGANVLTF.

This clone appeared once. The chain has TRBV7-2 and TRBJ2-5; D might be TRBD1 (5 bases). Trimming cost V 5 bases and J 9 bases, with 22 bases left between them. Germline V gene data show CDR1 as SGHTA and CDR2 as FQGNSA. The CDR3 consists of 15 residues. CDR3: CASSPPGYPSVPQYF. Written as DNA, the CDR3 is TGTGCCAGCAGCCCCCCAGGGTACCCGAGCGTTCCCCAGTACTTC.

The rearrangement links TRBV19 to TRBJ1-2; 7 nucleotides match TRBD1. CDR3 length equals 16 residues. Germline lookup yields CDR1 LNHDA and CDR2 SQIVND (reference sequence). The V and J ends lost 4 bases and 0 bases, in that order; junction bases with no gene match: 8. The CDR3 loop is CASSNLGTDSNYGYTF. As DNA, the CDR3 is TGTGCCAGTAGTAACCTCGGGACAGATTCTAACTATGGCTACACCTTC. Full variable domain (rest looked up from reference TRBV19 and TRBJ1-2): DGGITQSPKYLFRKEGQNVTLSCEQNLNHDAMYWYRQDPGQGLRLIYYSQIVNDFQKGDIAEGYSVSREKKESFPLTVTSAQKNPTAFYLCASSNLGTDSNYGYTFGSGTRLTVV.

This chain links TRBV29-1 with TRBJ2-3; D is perhaps TRBD1 (5 bases). Germline CDR1 SQVTM, CDR2 ANQGSEA. This CDR3 has 13 residues. V lost 3 bases to trimming and J lost 0 bases, with 7 bases between them. CDR3 region: CSVETASTDTQYF. For the CDR3, the DNA is TGCAGCGTTGAGACAGCTAGCACAGATACGCAGTATTTT.

The V call is TRBV29-1, the J call TRBJ2-3; D remains unclear. Germline values: CDR1 SQVTM, CDR2 ANQGSEA. The CDR3 spans 12 residues. V was cut by 6 bases and J by 4 bases, with 11 bases left in between. The CDR3 spells CSVAVAADTQYF. CDR3 sequence (DNA): TGCAGCGTCGCCGTAGCCGCAGATACGCAGTATTTT.

The chain has TRBV19 and TRBJ2-7; tentatively, D is TRBD1 (6 bases). Germline V gene sequence: CDR1 LNHDA, CDR2 SQIVND (reference sequence). The CDR3 runs 15 residues. Between the trimmed V and J ends, which lost 1 base and 3 bases, there was a span of 13 bases. The DNA for the CDR3 is TGTGCCAGTAGTATAGGCCGGGACACACACTACGAGCAGTACTTC. As protein: CASSIGRDTHYEQYF.

The chain recombines TRBV6-6 with TRBJ2-5; a possible D gene is TRBD2 (5 bases). The J call is uncertain, as TRBJ2-7 better fits the DNA end. The CDR3 length is 13 residues. The germline V gene encodes CDR1 MNHNY and CDR2 SVGAGI (reference sequence). CDR3 region: CATQPGSSYEQYF. The CDR3 bases are TGTGCCACCCAGCCGGGGAGCTCCTACGAGCAGTACTTC.

This clone was counted a few times. This chain joins TRBV6-5 and TRBJ2-3; TRBD2 matches at 9 bases. CDR1 and CDR2 from the germline V gene are MNHEY and SVGAGI. This CDR3 comprises 15 residues. After removal of 7 bases from V and 1 base from J, the junction contained 6 bases not matched to a gene. The CDR3 sequence is CASTQTSGRTDTQYF. The CDR3 nucleotides read TGTGCCAGCACCCAGACTAGCGGACGCACAGATACGCAGTATTTT.

This clone was observed a few times. The rearrangement uses TRBV4-3 and TRBJ2-1, with 10 bases lining up with TRBD2. Per the germline V gene, CDR1 is LGHNA and CDR2 is YSLEER. The CDR3 spans 16 residues. V shed 1 base, J shed 7 bases, and the junction held 7 bases outside the gene matches. The CDR3 loop reads CASSQGSSGSLNEQFF. The CDR3 DNA is TGCGCCAGCAGCCAAGGGTCTAGCGGGAGCCTGAATGAGCAGTTCTTC.

The chain links TRBV5-1 to TRBJ2-7; 13 bases are a match to TRBD2. Trimming removed 0 bases from V and 2 bases from J; junction bases left unmatched: 2. The CDR3 runs to 16 residues. Looked up from germline, CDR1 is SGHRS and CDR2 is YFSETQ. As DNA, the CDR3 is TGCGCCAGCAGCTTGGGGGGACTAGCGGGGACCTACGAGCAGTACTTC. It yields the protein CASSLGGLAGTYEQYF.

The CDR3 sequence: CASSLSTGWYEQYF. CDR3 coding DNA: TGTGCCAGCAGTTTATCTACAGGCTGGTACGAGCAGTACTTC. V gene TRBV27 combines with J gene TRBJ2-7; TRBD1 might be the D (5 bases). The CDR3 totals 14 residues. Germline values: CDR1 MNHEY, CDR2 SMNVEV (reference sequence). Trimming stripped 0 bases from V and 4 bases from J, with 10 bases between.

The rearrangement joins TRBV18 to TRBJ1-2; no reliable D call. CDR3 length equals 12 residues. Trimming left V 1 base short and J 8 bases short, with 8 bases between. CDR1 is KGHSH, CDR2 LQKENI, per germline. The CDR3 DNA sequence: TGTGCCAGCTCACCACGGGGTGACGGCTACACCTTC. Its protein product is CASSPRGDGYTF. Variable domain in full (rest from reference TRBV18 and TRBJ1-2): NAGVMQNPRHLVRRRGQEARLRCSPMKGHSHVYWYRQLPEEGLKFMVYLQKENIIDESGMPKERFSAEFPKEGPSILRIQQVVRGDSAAYFCASSPRGDGYTFGSGTRLTVV.

The chain carries TRBV7-2 and TRBJ2-7; possible D gene TRBD2, 6 bases. The CDR3 covers 12 residues. Between the trimmed V and J ends, which lost 7 bases and 6 bases, there was a span of 13 bases. CDR1 and CDR2 from the germline V gene are SGHTA and FQGNSA. The CDR3 sequence: CASTSGGAEQYF. The CDR3 DNA follows: TGTGCCAGCACCTCGGGCGGGGCCGAGCAGTACTTC.

This rearrangement joins TRBV5-1 to TRBJ2-3, with 8 bases matching TRBD2. Germline loops: CDR1 SGHRS, CDR2 YFSETQ. This CDR3 region has 15 residues. Trimming cost V 1 base and J 4 bases; bases outside gene matches: 5. The CDR3 sequence is CASSLLREDPDTQYF. CDR3 sequence (DNA): TGCGCCAGCAGCTTGTTGCGGGAGGACCCAGATACGCAGTATTTT.

This chain links TRBV27 with TRBJ1-2, with 7 positions matching TRBD1. This CDR3 is 14 amino acids long. The V segment lost 4 bases and the J segment 7 bases; nucleotides outside the gene matches: 9. Per the germline V gene, CDR1 is MNHEY and CDR2 is SMNVEV (reference sequence). This chain's CDR3 is CASSSIGTVSGYTF. The CDR3 DNA is TGTGCCAGCAGTTCGATAGGGACAGTGAGTGGCTACACCTTC.

In its sample, this clone was seen a few times. The chain is built from TRBV7-2 and TRBJ2-2, with D possibly TRBD1 on 5 matching bases. The V gene lost 3 bases and the J gene lost 0 bases, with 8 bases spanning the gap. Germline V CDR1 and CDR2: SGHTA, FQGNSA. The CDR3 is made up of 15 amino acids. CDR3 sequence: CASSFAGSNTGELFF. CDR3 nucleotides: TGTGCCAGCAGCTTCGCAGGGTCGAACACCGGGGAGCTGTTTTTT.

The V gene is TRBV2, the J gene TRBJ1-1, with TRBD1 identical over 10 bases. The germline CDR1 and CDR2 sequences are SNHLY and FYNNEI. This CDR3 region has 14 residues. V was clipped by 10 bases and J by 5 bases; unmatched bases: 10. The DNA of the CDR3 is TGTGCCACCCAAATCGGACAGGGGGGTACTGAAGCTTTCTTT. Translating gives CATQIGQGGTEAFF.

This chain links TRBV5-4 with TRBJ2-3; D perhaps matches TRBD2 (5 bases). This CDR3 is built from 14 residues. The germline gives CDR1 SGHNT, CDR2 YYREEE (reference sequence). V gave up 1 base and J gave up 5 bases, with 11 bases separating them. CDR3 coding DNA: TGTGCCAGCAGCTTGACCGGGATTATAGATACGCAGTATTTT. Protein: CASSLTGIIDTQYF.

Here the CDR3 DNA reads TGTGCCAGCAGTCCCGGCGACAGAGTGGGGGTGCGAGAGACCCAGTACTTC. This encodes CASSPGDRVGVRETQYF. The rearrangement uses TRBV27 and TRBJ2-5; D is possibly TRBD1 or TRBD2 (5 bases each). The CDR3 sequence is 17 residues long. V lost 5 bases and J 4 bases, leaving 23 bases between the germline ends. CDR1 is MNHEY, CDR2 SMNVEV, per germline (reference sequence).